The 27 T cell receptor beta chains below were found in one sample sequenced in a study of blood T cells in healthy people across ages. A J-beta primer mix and a sample-barcoded 5' primer were used in a second PCR of roughly 6 to 12 cycles. MiXCR, run by TCRdb on the 5' RACE reads, gives a single entry per CDR3 protein. The sample shows over a million distinct CDR3 sequences, 20% to 25% of them seen only once. These data also formed part of another study, on T cells of mothers and their children.

The specimen sequenced was blood. All receptors derive from a girl aged 2-9 years in good health.

As to this clonotype: One junction end does not reproduce the germline sequence, and a read error may be involved. J is TRBJ2-5 and V is TRBV7-2, with 7 nucleotides matching TRBD1. In germline, CDR1 is SGHTA, CDR2 FQGNSA. The CDR3 spans 14 residues. In DNA, the CDR3 is TGTGCCAGCAACTTACAAGGGACAGTGTTTGAGCAGTACTTC. This gives the protein CASNLQGTVFEQYF.

This clonotype was seen a handful of times. The chain carries TRBV4-3 and TRBJ2-5; perhaps TRBD2 as D (6 bases). Germline V lookup: CDR1 LGHNA, CDR2 YSLEER. The CDR3 is 15 residues long. V was clipped by 6 bases and J by 4 bases, with 18 bases between them. DNA for the CDR3: TGCGCCAGCAGAAAGACGGGGGTAGGTGGAGAGACCCAGTACTTC. Its translation: CASRKTGVGGETQYF.

As regards this clonotype: At one boundary the junction diverges from the germline segment, which might be a read error. This chain joins TRBV5-1 and TRBJ2-6, with D possibly called TRBD1 or TRBD2 (5 bases each). This CDR3 region has 19 residues. CDR1 and CDR2 from the germline V gene are SGHRS and YFSETQ. The CDR3 is CASSSLWEFGSSGASVLTF. CDR3 bases: TGCGCCAGCAGCTCCTTATGGGAATTTGGGAGCTCTGGGGCCAGCGTCCTGACTTTC.

This clonotype has a handful of counts. This sequence joins TRBV12-3 or TRBV12-4 and TRBJ2-3, with D perhaps TRBD2 (6 bases). This CDR3 is 15 amino acids long. V dropped 10 bases and J dropped 2 bases, with 19 bases sitting between them. This chain's CDR3 is CATETSGPPTDTQYF. CDR3 DNA sequence: TGTGCCACCGAGACAAGCGGGCCACCCACAGATACGCAGTATTTT.

The count of this clonotype is one. V gene TRBV11-2 combines with J gene TRBJ1-1, with D unresolved. Trimming removed 0 bases from V and 4 bases from J, with 6 bases in between. CDR3 length equals 13 residues. From germline, CDR1 is SGHAT and CDR2 FQNNGV. The CDR3 reads CASSLDGFTEAFF. In DNA form, the CDR3 reads TGTGCCAGCAGCTTAGATGGGTTCACTGAAGCTTTCTTT.

The rearrangement links TRBV5-4 to TRBJ1-2; 8 bases fit TRBD1. Germline CDR1 is SGHNT and CDR2 is YYREEE (reference sequence). The V and J ends lost 4 bases and 2 bases, in that order; junction bases with no gene match: 4. The CDR3 totals 14 residues. CDR3 bases: TGTGCCAGCAGCCCGGGACAGGAAAACTATGGCTACACCTTC. This sequence encodes CASSPGQENYGYTF.

V usage is TRBV27 and J usage is TRBJ1-2; D remains unclear. The CDR3 totals 15 residues. Trimming stripped 4 bases from V and 3 bases from J, with 15 bases between. Germline V lookup: CDR1 MNHEY, CDR2 SMNVEV (reference sequence). The CDR3 nucleotides are TGTGCCAGCAGTTCCAGTATCAAACCATACTATGGCTACACCTTC. Translated: CASSSSIKPYYGYTF.

The rearrangement uses TRBV6-1 and TRBJ2-7; D is uncertain. CDR1 and CDR2 from the germline V gene are MNHNS and SASEGT. This CDR3 region has 15 residues. Trimming left V 0 bases short and J 0 bases short, with 9 bases between. The CDR3 loop is CASSEAPLSSYEQYF. The CDR3 DNA reads as TGTGCCAGCAGTGAAGCCCCTTTAAGCTCCTACGAGCAGTACTTC.

This clonotype was seen ten or more times. The chain links TRBV29-1 to TRBJ1-2; D possibly corresponds to TRBD1 (6 bases). The CDR3 sequence is 12 residues long. V dropped 7 bases and J dropped 4 bases, with 13 bases sitting between them. Germline V lookup: CDR1 SQVTM, CDR2 ANQGSEA. The CDR3 is CSGLQGTYGYTF. In DNA form, the CDR3 reads TGCAGCGGCCTACAGGGTACCTATGGCTACACCTTC.

The J gene is TRBJ1-1, the V gene TRBV29-1, with D uncertain. Germline V gene sequence: CDR1 SQVTM, CDR2 ANQGSEA. V was cut by 7 bases and J by 6 bases, with 9 bases left in between. This CDR3 is built from 10 residues. CDR3 nucleotides: TGCAGCGCCGGATACCCTGAAGCTTTCTTT. Its protein is CSAGYPEAFF.

The rearrangement uses TRBV29-1 and TRBJ2-5; D is unresolved. TRBJ2-7 explains the end of the DNA better; the J call may be wrong. Germline V gene sequence: CDR1 SQVTM, CDR2 ANQGSEA. This CDR3 has 14 residues. The CDR3 bases are TGCAGCGTTGAAGACACAGTGGCCAACTACGAGCAGTACTTC. It encodes CSVEDTVANYEQYF.

This clonotype turned up a few times. This chain connects TRBV7-6 to TRBJ2-5, with 16 bases identical to TRBD2. The end of the DNA is better explained by TRBJ2-1, so the J call may be wrong. This CDR3 spans 17 amino acids. CDR1 SGHVS and CDR2 FNYEAQ come from the germline V gene. The CDR3 DNA sequence: TGTGCCAGCAGCCGCGCCGGGACTAGCGGGAGGGGGAATGAGCAGTTCTTC. This encodes CASSRAGTSGRGNEQFF.

This chain uses TRBV7-9 with TRBJ2-1; 10 nucleotides align to TRBD2. Germline V gives CDR1 SEHNR, CDR2 FQNEAQ (reference sequence). CDR3 size: 16 residues. The V and J ends lost 1 base and 9 bases, in that order; junction bases with no gene match: 9. The CDR3 loop reads CASSLELAGLDGEQFF. The CDR3 region has the DNA TGTGCCAGCAGCTTAGAACTAGCGGGGTTAGATGGTGAGCAGTTCTTC.

This clonotype appeared a few times. The CDR3 sequence: CASSFEQGPGYEQYF. CDR3 DNA sequence: TGTGCCAGCAGCTTCGAACAGGGTCCGGGCTACGAGCAGTACTTC. The V and J genes are TRBV7-2 and TRBJ2-7; D may be TRBD1 (6 bases). Germline CDR1 reads SGHTA; CDR2 reads FQGNSA. Trimming stripped 3 bases from V and 3 bases from J, with 15 bases between. CDR3 size: 15 residues.

This clonotype was counted a few times. The rearrangement links TRBV10-3 to TRBJ2-5; TRBD2 agrees at 7 bases. V lost 4 bases and J lost 5; bases outside the gene matches: 4. Per germline, CDR1 ENHRY and CDR2 SYGVKD. This CDR3 comprises 13 residues. CDR3 sequence: CAISGGEGETQYF. In DNA form, the CDR3 reads TGTGCCATCAGTGGGGGGGAGGGGGAGACCCAGTACTTC.

The chain combines TRBV5-1 with TRBJ2-3, with D possibly matching TRBD1 (5 bases). This CDR3 contains 14 residues. Trimming took 2 bases from V and 2 from J, leaving 9 bases between them. Germline CDR1 SGHRS, CDR2 YFSETQ. CDR3 region: CASSFDSYTDTQYF. In DNA form, the CDR3 reads TGCGCCAGCAGCTTCGACAGTTACACAGATACGCAGTATTTT.

The chain combines TRBV7-6 with TRBJ2-7; D call uncertain. CDR1 and CDR2 (germline): SGHVS, FNYEAQ. V lost 4 bases, J lost 3 bases, and 4 bases lay in between. The CDR3 extends over 11 amino acids. The CDR3 DNA reads as TGTGCCAGCAGCTGGAACTACGAGCAGTACTTC. Translated: CASSWNYEQYF.

This clonotype has just a few counts. The chain combines TRBV29-1 with TRBJ2-1; the D gene is possibly TRBD2 (5 bases). The assigned J gene may be wrong: the sequence end matches TRBJ2-7 better. There are 13 residues in the CDR3. Per the germline V gene, CDR1 is SQVTM and CDR2 is ANQGSEA. The CDR3 DNA reads TGCAGCGTTTGCCGGGGAAGCTCCTACGAGCAGTACTTC. Translation: CSVCRGSSYEQYF.

A few counts support this clonotype. This rearrangement joins TRBV20-1 to TRBJ2-7; TRBD2 matches 8 bases. This CDR3 is 14 amino acids long. Unmatched junction bases numbered 9, after V lost 4 bases and J lost 4 bases. From germline, CDR1 is DFQATT and CDR2 SNEGSKA (reference sequence). In DNA, the CDR3 is TGCAGTGCTAATTCACCGGGACTAGGGTACGAGCAGTACTTC. Protein sequence: CSANSPGLGYEQYF.

There are many counts of this clonotype. J is TRBJ2-1 and V is TRBV6-2 or TRBV6-3; TRBD1 agrees at 10 bases. Losses at the gene ends were 4 bases for V and 6 bases for J; bases not matched to a gene: 6. Germline lookup yields CDR1 MNHEY and CDR2 SVGEGT. The CDR3 length is 15 residues. The CDR3: CASSSPGQGRNEQFF. Written as DNA, the CDR3 is TGTGCCAGCAGTTCTCCGGGACAGGGGCGCAATGAGCAGTTCTTC.

This clonotype came up a few times. The chain is built from TRBV6-5 and TRBJ2-4, with D tentatively TRBD2 (6 bases). This CDR3 has 14 residues. Trimming removed 2 bases at V and 1 base at J, with 6 bases between. Germline V gives CDR1 MNHEY, CDR2 SVGAGI. The DNA of the CDR3 is TGTGCCAGCAGTTACGGGGGGGCCAAAAACATTCAGTACTTC. It codes for CASSYGGAKNIQYF.

This clonotype was picked up one time. The V and J genes are TRBV7-6 and TRBJ2-5; 7 bases line up with TRBD1. Near its end, the DNA agrees better with TRBJ2-1, so the J call may be wrong. The CDR3 is 15 amino acids. CDR1 SGHVS and CDR2 FNYEAQ come from the germline V gene. The CDR3: CASSLAGQPYNEQFF. The DNA of the CDR3 is TGTGCCAGCAGCTTAGCGGGACAGCCCTACAATGAGCAGTTCTTC.

Of note for this clonotype: The junction shows a germline mismatch at one end, possibly a read error. V and J are TRBV28 and TRBJ2-5; possible D gene TRBD2, 6 bases. Germline V lookup: CDR1 MDHEN, CDR2 SYDVKM. This CDR3 region has 15 residues. CDR3 residues: CAGSPPLDYNETQYF. The DNA of the CDR3 is TGTGCCGGCAGTCCACCGTTGGACTATAATGAGACCCAGTACTTC.

V usage is TRBV7-9 and J usage is TRBJ1-1; 7 bases fit TRBD1. The CDR3 sequence is 15 residues long. Germline CDR1 SEHNR, CDR2 FQNEAQ (reference sequence). V gave up 5 bases and J gave up 2 bases; unmatched junction bases: 8. CDR3 region: CASSLPTGRNTEAFF. Here the CDR3 DNA reads TGTGCCAGCAGCCTCCCGACAGGGAGAAACACTGAAGCTTTCTTT. The full variable domain, with the rest looked up from reference TRBV7-9 and TRBJ1-1, is DTGVSQNPRHKITKRGQNVTFRCDPISEHNRLYWYRQTLGQGPEFLTYFQNEAQLEKSRLLSDRFSAERPKGSFSTLEIQRTEQGDSAMYLCASSLPTGRNTEAFFGQGTRLTVV.

J is TRBJ2-2 and V is TRBV6-2 or TRBV6-3; the match to TRBD2 covers 8 bases. The CDR3 spans 16 residues. The germline CDR1 and CDR2 sequences are MNHEY and SVGEGT. V was pared by 5 bases and J by 3 bases, with 8 bases of the junction left unmatched. The CDR3 nucleotides read TGTGCCAGCAGTCAACGCCGGGGGGGCTACACCGGGGAGCTGTTTTTT. Translating gives CASSQRRGGYTGELFF.

This clonotype occurred a few times. V is TRBV7-2 and J is TRBJ1-1; TRBD1 agrees at 7 bases. The CDR3 is 15 residues long. V shed 1 base and J 1 base; nucleotides not matched to a gene: 3. Germline V gives CDR1 SGHTA, CDR2 FQGNSA. The CDR3 bases are TGTGCCAGCAGCTTAGGACAGGGAGGGAACACTGAAGCTTTCTTT. Translated: CASSLGQGGNTEAFF. Variable domain in full (rest from reference TRBV7-2 and TRBJ1-1): GAGVSQSPSNKVTEKGKDVELRCDPISGHTALYWYRQSLGQGLEFLIYFQGNSAPDKSGLPSDRFSAERTGGSVSTLTIQRTQQEDSAVYLCASSLGQGGNTEAFFGQGTRLTVV.

The chain has TRBV6-4 and TRBJ2-5; D gene uncertain. Gene TRBJ2-1 matches the end of the DNA better, so the J call may be wrong. CDR3 length: 13 residues. Germline assignment: CDR1 MRHNA and CDR2 SNTAGT. This chain's CDR3 is CASSDSSHNEQFF. The CDR3 nucleotides read TGTGCCAGCAGTGACTCTAGCCACAATGAGCAGTTCTTC.